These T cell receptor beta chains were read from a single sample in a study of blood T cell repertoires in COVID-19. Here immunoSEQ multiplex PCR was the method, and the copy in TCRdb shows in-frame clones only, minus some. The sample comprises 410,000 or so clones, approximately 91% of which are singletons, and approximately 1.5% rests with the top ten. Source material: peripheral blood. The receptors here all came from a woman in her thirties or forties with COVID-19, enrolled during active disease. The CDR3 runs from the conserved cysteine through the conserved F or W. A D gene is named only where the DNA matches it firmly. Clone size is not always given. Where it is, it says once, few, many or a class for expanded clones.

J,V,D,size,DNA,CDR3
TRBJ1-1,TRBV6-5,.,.,TGTGCCAGCAGTTACTCCAGGGACACTGAAGCTTTCTTT,CASSYSRDTEAFF
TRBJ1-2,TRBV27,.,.,TGTGCCAGCAGCTGGACTATGGGACGGGGCCGGTATGGCTACACCTTC,CASSWTMGRGRYGYTF
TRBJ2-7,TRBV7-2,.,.,TGTGCCAGCAGAGAGGACTATTACTCCTACGAGCAGTACTTC,CASREDYYSYEQYF
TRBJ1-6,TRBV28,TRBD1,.,TGTGCCAGCAGTTTCTACGGGACAGGGAGAGGTTCACCCCTCCACTTT,CASSFYGTGRGSPLHF
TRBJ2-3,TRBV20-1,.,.,TGCAGTGCCACGACTAGTAATACGCAGTATTTT,CSATTSNTQYF
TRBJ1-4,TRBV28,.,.,TGTGCCAGCAGCCGCGGACAGTCTAATGAAAAACTGTTTTTT,CASSRGQSNEKLFF
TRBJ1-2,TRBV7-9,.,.,TGTGCCAGCAGCTTAGCAACCAGGGTGTGGTTC,CASSLATRVWF
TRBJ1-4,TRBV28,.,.,TGTGCCAGCAGTTTATCTCCGGGGGGGAATGAAAAACTGTTTTTT,CASSLSPGGNEKLFF
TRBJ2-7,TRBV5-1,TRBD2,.,TGCGCCAGCAGCTTGGGGCTAGCGGGATCCTACGAGCAGTACTTC,CASSLGLAGSYEQYF
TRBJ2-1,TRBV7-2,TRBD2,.,TGTGCCAGCAGCTTAGCGCTTTGGACTAGCCCTTACGATGAGCAGTTCTTC,CASSLALWTSPYDEQFF
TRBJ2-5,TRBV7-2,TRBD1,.,TGTGCCAGCAGCGTGTGGGACAGCCTACAAGAGACCCAGTACTTC,CASSVWDSLQETQYF
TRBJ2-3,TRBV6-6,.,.,TGTGCCAGCAGGGGGGCAGGGCGGATCCCCACAGATACGCAGTATTTT,CASRGAGRIPTDTQYF
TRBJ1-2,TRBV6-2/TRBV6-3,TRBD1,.,TGTGCCAGCAGTTATAGCTACGACAGGGGCTGGTTGTATGGCTACACCTTC,CASSYSYDRGWLYGYTF
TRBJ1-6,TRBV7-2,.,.,TGTGCCAGCAGCTTAACTGCCAGGGCTTCACCCCTCCACTTT,CASSLTARASPLHF
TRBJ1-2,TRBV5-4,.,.,TGTGCCAGCAGCTTGGGAGCAGGAACCAACCCGAACTATGGCTACACCTTC,CASSLGAGTNPNYGYTF
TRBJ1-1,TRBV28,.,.,TGTGCCAGCAGTTTCCAGGGCCCCGGCACTGAAGCTTTCTTT,CASSFQGPGTEAFF
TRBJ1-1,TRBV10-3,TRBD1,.,TGTGCCATCACCACTGAGGGGGCCACTGAAGCTTTCTTT,CAITTEGATEAFF
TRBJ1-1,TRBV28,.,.,TGTGCCAGCAGTCTTCCCATGACAGGGAACACTGAAGCTTTCTTT,CASSLPMTGNTEAFF
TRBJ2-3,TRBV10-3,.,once,TGTGCCATCAGTGAGGGACAAGGCACAGATACGCAGTATTTT,CAISEGQGTDTQYF
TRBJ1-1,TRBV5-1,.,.,TGCGCCAGCAGCTTGGCCGAAAGGGGGTTGAACGAGTACACTGAAGCTTTCTTT,CASSLAERGLNEYTEAFF
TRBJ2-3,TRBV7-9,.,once,TGCTACACAGATACGCAGTATTTT,CYTDTQYF
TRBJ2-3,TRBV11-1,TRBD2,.,TGTGCCAGCAGCTTAGGACTAGCTGCTAGCACAGATACGCAGTATTTT,CASSLGLAASTDTQYF
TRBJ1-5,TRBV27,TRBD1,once,TGTGCCAGCAGTCCCGAGACAGGGATTGGTAGCAATCAGCCCCAGCATTTT,CASSPETGIGSNQPQHF
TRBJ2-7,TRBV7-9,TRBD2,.,TGTGCCAGCAGCTCGAGCGGGAGGGCGACGTACGAGCAGTACTTC,CASSSSGRATYEQYF
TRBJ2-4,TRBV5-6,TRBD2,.,TGTGCCAGCAGCTTTGGTAGCGGGAAAAACATTCAGTACTTC,CASSFGSGKNIQYF
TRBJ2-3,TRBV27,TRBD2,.,TGTGCCAGCAGTTGGGGGGGAGGCACAGATACGCAGTATTTT,CASSWGGGTDTQYF
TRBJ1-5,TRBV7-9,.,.,TGTGCCAGCAGCAAGCAAACACAGGGAGAATTGAATCAGCCCCAGCATTTT,CASSKQTQGELNQPQHF